What follows are 19 T cell receptor beta chains derived from one specimen sequenced in a study of blood T cell repertoires in COVID-19. Data came from immunoSEQ multiplex PCR; TCRdb stores just in-frame clones and leaves some out. The table lists a few hundred thousand clones, roughly 87% of them singletons. The sequencing sample was made of peripheral blood. These receptors all come from a woman in her forties who had recovered from COVID-19.

The V gene is TRBV19, the J gene TRBJ1-1, with TRBD1 identical over 8 bases. This CDR3 contains 15 residues. V lost 6 bases, J lost 3 bases, and 9 bases stayed unmatched. The V gene's germline CDR1 is LNHDA and CDR2 SQIVND (reference sequence). CDR3 DNA sequence: TGTGCCAGTAGAACCTGGGACAGGACTTACACTGAAGCTTTCTTT. Translated: CASRTWDRTYTEAFF. The variable domain in full, completed from reference TRBV19 and TRBJ1-1, reads DGGITQSPKYLFRKEGQNVTLSCEQNLNHDAMYWYRQDPGQGLRLIYYSQIVNDFQKGDIAEGYSVSREKKESFPLTVTSAQKNPTAFYLCASRTWDRTYTEAFFGQGTRLTVV.

The chain joins TRBV24-1 to TRBJ2-3; 9 nucleotides align to TRBD1. Germline trimming cut 3 bases from V and 1 base from J; bases unmatched to any gene: 4. CDR3 length equals 16 residues. CDR1 is KGHDR, CDR2 SFDVKD, per germline. The CDR3 DNA is TGTGCCACCAGTGATGGGGACAGGGTAGGCACAGATACGCAGTATTTT. Its protein product is CATSDGDRVGTDTQYF.

The chain carries TRBV11-3 and TRBJ1-1; no clear D. With 6 bases removed from V and 1 base from J, the gap between germline ends came to 12 bases. Germline V gives CDR1 SGHNT, CDR2 YENEEA. This CDR3 has 14 amino acids. CDR3 in amino acids: CASRPTGGNTEAFF. The CDR3 DNA is TGTGCCAGCAGACCTACGGGAGGGAACACTGAAGCTTTCTTT.

The chain is built from TRBV5-3 and TRBJ2-5; D gene uncertain. TRBV5-3 is assigned to the ORF class and has an uncertain function. The V and J ends lost 1 base and 3 bases respectively, with 13 bases between them. This CDR3 has 15 amino acids. CDR3 sequence (DNA): TGTGCCAGAAGCTTGATAAACAGACCAGAAGAGACCCAGTACTTC. Protein sequence: CARSLINRPEETQYF.

This sequence joins TRBV5-1 and TRBJ1-1; TRBD1 aligns across 7 bases. CDR1 and CDR2 (germline): SGHRS, YFSETQ. V gave up 4 bases and J gave up 3 bases; unmatched junction bases: 12. The CDR3 has 16 amino acids. The DNA for the CDR3 is TGCGCCAGCAGCCCGGGGGCGACAGGGTTCGACACTGAAGCTTTCTTT. Translation gives CASSPGATGFDTEAFF.

This chain uses TRBV2 with TRBJ1-1, with 7 bases lining up with TRBD1. The junction had 6 bases not matched to a gene; V was cut back by 2 bases and J by 3 bases. The CDR3 consists of 15 residues. Germline V gene data show CDR1 as SNHLY and CDR2 as FYNNEI. The CDR3: CASSEQGTGDTEAFF. DNA for the CDR3: TGTGCCAGCAGTGAACAGGGAACAGGGGACACTGAAGCTTTCTTT.

The V and J genes are TRBV6-4 and TRBJ2-5; 7 bases are shared with TRBD2. Trimming took 9 bases from V and 1 from J; bases not matched to a gene: 2. This CDR3 region has 12 residues. The germline V gene has CDR1 MRHNA and CDR2 SNTAGT. The CDR3 sequence: CARSGIQETQYF. The CDR3 DNA follows: TGTGCCAGAAGCGGGATCCAAGAGACCCAGTACTTC.

V gene TRBV7-9 combines with J gene TRBJ2-3, with a tentative D call TRBD1 (5 bases). CDR1 is SEHNR and CDR2 is FQNEAQ in the germline V gene (reference sequence). This CDR3 spans 14 amino acids. The V end lost 6 bases, the J end lost 2 bases, and 12 bases lay between the germline ends. CDR3 region: CASRDSIDTDTQYF. The DNA of the CDR3 is TGTGCCAGCAGAGACAGCATAGACACAGATACGCAGTATTTT. The variable domain in full, completed from reference TRBV7-9 and TRBJ2-3, reads DTGVSQNPRHKITKRGQNVTFRCDPISEHNRLYWYRQTLGQGPEFLTYFQNEAQLEKSRLLSDRFSAERPKGSFSTLEIQRTEQGDSAMYLCASRDSIDTDTQYFGPGTRLTVL.

The chain combines TRBV11-3 with TRBJ2-2; D may be TRBD2 (5 bases). This CDR3 has 12 residues. From germline, CDR1 is SGHNT and CDR2 YENEEA. V lost 5 bases and J 5 bases, leaving 6 bases between the germline ends. The DNA of the CDR3 is TGTGCCAGCAGCACTAGAACCGGGGAGCTGTTTTTT. As protein: CASSTRTGELFF.

The chain recombines TRBV5-1 with TRBJ1-4; TRBD1 might be the D (6 bases). This CDR3 has 16 amino acids. Between the trimmed V and J ends, which lost 2 bases and 4 bases, there was a span of 15 bases. Germline-derived CDR1 and CDR2 are SGHRS and YFSETQ. Here the CDR3 DNA reads TGCGCCAGCAGCTTCGGCCCCCAGGGGTATAATGAAAAACTGTTTTTT. The encoded protein is CASSFGPQGYNEKLFF.

The rearrangement uses TRBV6-2 or TRBV6-3 and TRBJ2-2; 9 bases fit TRBD2. The ends lost 0 bases at V and 3 bases at J; junction bases unmatched: 8. Looked up from germline, CDR1 is MNHEY and CDR2 is SVGEGT. The CDR3 spans 18 residues. The chain's CDR3 is CASSYSGWLAGHTGELFF. In DNA, the CDR3 is TGTGCCAGCAGTTACTCGGGGTGGCTAGCGGGACACACCGGGGAGCTGTTTTTT.

The chain joins TRBV7-2 to TRBJ2-1; D gene uncertain. V was cut by 7 bases and J by 0 bases, with 13 bases left in between. The CDR3 loop spans 15 amino acids. Per germline, CDR1 SGHTA and CDR2 FQGNSA. The CDR3 region has the DNA TGTGCCAGCACCTACCTCTTGAGCTCCTACAATGAGCAGTTCTTC. It translates to CASTYLLSSYNEQFF.

CDR3 sequence reads: CAWSVSLSTDTQYF. CDR3 DNA sequence: TGTGCCTGGAGTGTCTCACTTTCCACAGATACGCAGTATTTT. The rearrangement uses TRBV30 and TRBJ2-3; D call uncertain. CDR3 length equals 14 residues. CDR1 and CDR2 from the germline V gene are GTSNPN and SVGIG (reference sequence). V shed 0 bases and J shed 2 bases, with 9 bases lying between them.

This chain links TRBV7-2 with TRBJ2-1; perhaps TRBD2 as D (6 bases). Looked up from germline, CDR1 is SGHTA and CDR2 is FQGNSA. CDR3 length: 14 residues. Trimming pared 1 base from V and 9 bases from J, leaving 13 bases between. This CDR3 reads CASSLVPWRGEQFF. In nucleotides, the CDR3 is TGTGCCAGCAGCTTAGTCCCGTGGAGGGGTGAGCAGTTCTTC.

The chain employs TRBV27 and TRBJ1-6; unclear D gene. This CDR3 has 14 residues. Germline V gene data show CDR1 as MNHEY and CDR2 as SMNVEV (reference sequence). The ends were cut back, 2 bases at V and 7 bases at J, with 9 bases in the middle. The chain's CDR3 is CASSLGPWNSPLHF. Written as DNA, the CDR3 is TGTGCCAGCAGTTTAGGCCCCTGGAATTCACCCCTCCACTTT.

The chain carries TRBV29-1 and TRBJ2-5, with 8 bases lining up with TRBD1. The J segment lost 5 bases and the V segment lost 7 bases, leaving 6 bases of the junction unmatched. Germline V CDR1 and CDR2: SQVTM, ANQGSEA. This CDR3 has 12 residues. The CDR3 sequence is CSGQGLRETQYF. The CDR3 DNA is TGCAGCGGACAGGGGTTGAGGGAGACCCAGTACTTC.

The table lists this clone with a count of one. The sample contains more than one DNA sequence encoding this CDR3. The chain has TRBV7-2 and TRBJ2-1, with D possibly TRBD2 on 6 matching bases. The CDR3 is made up of 15 amino acids. Germline values: CDR1 SGHTA, CDR2 FQGNSA. Trimming pared 1 base from V and 4 bases from J, leaving 11 bases between. This CDR3 is CASSLGGGLYNEQFF. The CDR3 nucleotides are TGTGCCAGCAGCTTAGGGGGCGGACTATACAATGAGCAGTTCTTC.

The chain combines TRBV29-1 with TRBJ2-3; 8 nucleotides match TRBD1. Germline CDR1 and CDR2: SQVTM and ANQGSEA. The CDR3 spans 13 residues. V shed 3 bases, J shed 3 bases, and the junction held 2 bases outside the gene matches. The CDR3 protein is CSVDGTGTDTQYF. The CDR3 region has the DNA TGCAGCGTTGACGGGACAGGAACAGATACGCAGTATTTT.

This chain connects TRBV2 to TRBJ2-1; D remains unclear. In germline, CDR1 is SNHLY, CDR2 FYNNEI. The V gene lost 3 bases and the J gene lost 8 bases, with 11 bases spanning the gap. The CDR3 runs 13 residues. The CDR3 nucleotides read TGTGCCAGCAGTGAGTCCCTAGTGGATGAGCAGTTCTTC. Encoded protein: CASSESLVDEQFF.